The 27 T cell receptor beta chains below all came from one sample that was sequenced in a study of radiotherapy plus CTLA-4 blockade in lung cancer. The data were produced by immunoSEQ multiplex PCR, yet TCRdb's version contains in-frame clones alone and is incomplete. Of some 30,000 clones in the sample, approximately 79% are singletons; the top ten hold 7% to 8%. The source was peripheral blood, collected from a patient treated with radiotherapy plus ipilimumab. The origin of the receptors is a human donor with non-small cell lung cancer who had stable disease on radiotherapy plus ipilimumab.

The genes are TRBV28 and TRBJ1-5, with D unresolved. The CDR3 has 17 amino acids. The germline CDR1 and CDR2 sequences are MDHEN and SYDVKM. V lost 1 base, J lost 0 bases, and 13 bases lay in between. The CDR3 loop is CASSLLTYQDSNQPQHF. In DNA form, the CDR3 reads TGTGCCAGCAGTTTATTGACATACCAAGATAGCAATCAGCCCCAGCATTTT.

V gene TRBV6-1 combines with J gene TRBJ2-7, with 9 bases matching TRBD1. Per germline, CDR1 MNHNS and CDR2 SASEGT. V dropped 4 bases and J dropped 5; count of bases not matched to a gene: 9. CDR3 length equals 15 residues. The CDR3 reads CASSAKGTGSHEQYF. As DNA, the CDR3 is TGTGCCAGCAGTGCCAAAGGGACAGGGAGCCACGAGCAGTACTTC.

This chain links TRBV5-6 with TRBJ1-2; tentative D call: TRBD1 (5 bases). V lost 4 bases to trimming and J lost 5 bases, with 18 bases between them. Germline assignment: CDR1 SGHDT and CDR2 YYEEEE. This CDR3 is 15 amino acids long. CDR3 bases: TGTGCCAGCAGCCTACTCAGGGTAGTCAGTTATGGCTACACCTTC. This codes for CASSLLRVVSYGYTF. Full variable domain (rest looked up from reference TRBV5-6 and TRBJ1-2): DAGVTQSPTHLIKTRGQQVTLRCSPKSGHDTVSWYQQALGQGPQFIFQYYEEEERQRGNFPDRFSGHQFPNYSSELNVNALLLGDSALYLCASSLLRVVSYGYTFGSGTRLTVV.

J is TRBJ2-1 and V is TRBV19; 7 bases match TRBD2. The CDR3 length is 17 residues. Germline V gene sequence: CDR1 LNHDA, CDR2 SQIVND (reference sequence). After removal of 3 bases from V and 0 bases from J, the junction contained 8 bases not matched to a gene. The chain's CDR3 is CASSMHRGGSSYNEQFF. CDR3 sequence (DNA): TGTGCCAGTAGTATGCATCGGGGAGGGAGCTCCTACAATGAGCAGTTCTTC.

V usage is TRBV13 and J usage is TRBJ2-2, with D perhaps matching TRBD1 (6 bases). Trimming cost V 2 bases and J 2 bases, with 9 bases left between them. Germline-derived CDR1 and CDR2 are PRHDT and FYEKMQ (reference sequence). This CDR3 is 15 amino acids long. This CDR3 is CASSLPQGNTGELFF. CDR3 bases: TGTGCCAGCAGCTTACCACAGGGAAACACCGGGGAGCTGTTTTTT.

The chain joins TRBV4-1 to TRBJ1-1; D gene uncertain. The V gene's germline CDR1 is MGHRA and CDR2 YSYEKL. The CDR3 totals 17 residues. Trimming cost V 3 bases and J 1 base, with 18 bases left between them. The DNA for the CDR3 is TGCGCCAGCAGCCAGAGTCTTAGTAGGGTGGCGAACACTGAAGCTTTCTTT. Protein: CASSQSLSRVANTEAFF.

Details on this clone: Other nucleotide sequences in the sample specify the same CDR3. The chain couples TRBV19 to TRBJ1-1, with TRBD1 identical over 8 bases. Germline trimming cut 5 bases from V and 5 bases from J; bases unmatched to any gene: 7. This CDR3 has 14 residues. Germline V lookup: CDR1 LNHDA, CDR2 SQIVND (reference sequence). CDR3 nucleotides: TGTGCCAGTAGTCTCCAAGGGACAGGTACTGAAGCTTTCTTT. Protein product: CASSLQGTGTEAFF.

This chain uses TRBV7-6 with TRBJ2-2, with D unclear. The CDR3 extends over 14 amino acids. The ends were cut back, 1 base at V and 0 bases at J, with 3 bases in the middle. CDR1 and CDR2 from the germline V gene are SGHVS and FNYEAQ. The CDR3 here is CASSLGTNTGELFF. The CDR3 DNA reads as TGTGCCAGCAGCTTAGGAACGAACACCGGGGAGCTGTTTTTT. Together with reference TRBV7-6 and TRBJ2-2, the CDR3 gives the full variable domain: GAGVSQSPRYKVTKRGQDVALRCDPISGHVSLYWYRQALGQGPEFLTYFNYEAQQDKSGLPNDRFSAERPEGSISTLTIQRTEQRDSAMYRCASSLGTNTGELFFGEGSRLTVL.

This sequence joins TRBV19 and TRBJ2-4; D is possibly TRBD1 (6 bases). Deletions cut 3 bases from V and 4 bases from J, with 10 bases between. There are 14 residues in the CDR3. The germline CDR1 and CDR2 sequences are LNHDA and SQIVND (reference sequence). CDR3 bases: TGTGCCAGTAGTATGGGGGCAAAAAAAAACATTCAGTACTTC. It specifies CASSMGAKKNIQYF.

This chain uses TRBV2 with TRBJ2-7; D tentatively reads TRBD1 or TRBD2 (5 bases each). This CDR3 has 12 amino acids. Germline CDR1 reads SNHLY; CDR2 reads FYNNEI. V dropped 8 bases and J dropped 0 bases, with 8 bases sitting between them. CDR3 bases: TGTGCCAGCGGTGGGGGCTCCTACGAGCAGTACGTC. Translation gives CASGGGSYEQYV.

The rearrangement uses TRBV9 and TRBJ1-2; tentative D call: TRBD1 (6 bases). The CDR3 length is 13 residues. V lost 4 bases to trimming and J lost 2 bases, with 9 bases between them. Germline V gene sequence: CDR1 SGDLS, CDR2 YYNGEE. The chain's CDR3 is CASSRGPNYGYTF. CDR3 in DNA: TGTGCCAGCAGCCGGGGGCCCAACTATGGCTACACCTTC. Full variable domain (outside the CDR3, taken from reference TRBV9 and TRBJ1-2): DSGVTQTPKHLITATGQRVTLRCSPRSGDLSVYWYQQSLDQGLQFLIQYYNGEERAKGNILERFSAQQFPDLHSELNLSSLELGDSALYFCASSRGPNYGYTFGSGTRLTVV.

The CDR3 loop is CASSQPLGQHNSPLHF. The CDR3 region has the DNA TGCGCCAGCAGCCAACCCCTAGGACAGCATAATTCACCCCTCCACTTT. V usage is TRBV4-3 and J usage is TRBJ1-6, with D possibly matching TRBD1 (6 bases). The CDR3 spans 16 residues. The V gene's germline CDR1 is LGHNA and CDR2 YSLEER. The V end lost 2 bases, the J end lost 5 bases, and 13 bases lay between the germline ends.

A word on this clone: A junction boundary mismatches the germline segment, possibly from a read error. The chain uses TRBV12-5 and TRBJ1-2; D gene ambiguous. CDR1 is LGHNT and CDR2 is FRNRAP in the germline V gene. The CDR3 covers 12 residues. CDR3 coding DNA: TGTGCTAGTGGTTTTGCAGAGTATGGCTGCACCTTC. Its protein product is CASGFAEYGCTF.

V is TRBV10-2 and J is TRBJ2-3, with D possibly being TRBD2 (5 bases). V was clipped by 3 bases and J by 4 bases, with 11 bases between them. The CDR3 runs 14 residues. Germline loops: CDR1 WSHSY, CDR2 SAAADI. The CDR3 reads CASSDRGGADTQYF. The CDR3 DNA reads TGCGCCAGCAGTGATCGCGGAGGAGCAGATACGCAGTATTTT.

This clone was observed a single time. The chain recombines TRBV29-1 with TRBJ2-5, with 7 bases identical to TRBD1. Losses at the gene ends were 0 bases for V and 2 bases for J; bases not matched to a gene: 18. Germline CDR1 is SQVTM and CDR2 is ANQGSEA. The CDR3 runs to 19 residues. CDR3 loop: CSVEDLLDDRDGMQETQYF. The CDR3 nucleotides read TGCAGCGTTGAAGATCTTTTAGACGACAGGGATGGGATGCAAGAGACCCAGTACTTC.

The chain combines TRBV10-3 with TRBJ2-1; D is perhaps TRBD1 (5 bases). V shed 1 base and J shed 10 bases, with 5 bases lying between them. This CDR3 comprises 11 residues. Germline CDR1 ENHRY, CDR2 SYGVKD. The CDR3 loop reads CAISEWGEQFF. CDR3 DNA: TGTGCCATCAGTGAGTGGGGCGAGCAGTTCTTC.

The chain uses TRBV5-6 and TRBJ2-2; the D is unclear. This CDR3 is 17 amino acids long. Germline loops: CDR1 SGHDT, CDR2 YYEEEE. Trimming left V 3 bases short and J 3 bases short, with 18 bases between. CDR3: CASSSWGRAEYTGELFF. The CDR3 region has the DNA TGTGCCAGCAGCTCCTGGGGTCGGGCGGAGTACACCGGGGAGCTGTTTTTT.

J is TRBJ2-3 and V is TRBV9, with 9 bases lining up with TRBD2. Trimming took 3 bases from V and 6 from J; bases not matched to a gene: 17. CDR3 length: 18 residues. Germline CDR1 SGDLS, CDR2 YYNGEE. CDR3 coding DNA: TGTGCCAGCAGCGCCGACAATGGAGCGGGGGGACTAGGGGATACGCAGTATTTT. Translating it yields CASSADNGAGGLGDTQYF.

The CDR3 loop is CAWSTGTEAFF. CDR3 in DNA: TGTGCCTGGAGCACCGGCACTGAAGCTTTCTTT. The V call is TRBV30, the J call TRBJ1-1; no reliable D call. This CDR3 region has 11 residues. V was pared by 3 bases and J by 4 bases, with 6 bases between. Germline values: CDR1 GTSNPN, CDR2 SVGIG (reference sequence).

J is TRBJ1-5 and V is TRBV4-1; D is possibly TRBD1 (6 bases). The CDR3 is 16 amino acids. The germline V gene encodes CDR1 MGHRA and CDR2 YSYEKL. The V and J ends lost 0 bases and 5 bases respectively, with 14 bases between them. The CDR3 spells CASSQEVAGAYQPQHF. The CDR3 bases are TGCGCCAGCAGCCAAGAAGTGGCAGGGGCGTATCAGCCCCAGCATTTT.

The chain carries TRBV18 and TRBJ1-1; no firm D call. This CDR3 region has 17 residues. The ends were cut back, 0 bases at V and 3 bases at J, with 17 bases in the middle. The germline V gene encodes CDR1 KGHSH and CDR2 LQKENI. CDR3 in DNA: TGTGCCAGCTCACCACCGAGAGGTGGTCGAATCGACACTGAAGCTTTCTTT. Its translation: CASSPPRGGRIDTEAFF.

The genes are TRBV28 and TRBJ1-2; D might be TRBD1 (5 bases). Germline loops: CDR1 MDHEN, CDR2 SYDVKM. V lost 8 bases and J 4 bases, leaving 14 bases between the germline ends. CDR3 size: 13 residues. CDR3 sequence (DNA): TGTGCCAGCGGCTCCGGGGCCTCCTATGGCTACACCTTC. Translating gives CASGSGASYGYTF.

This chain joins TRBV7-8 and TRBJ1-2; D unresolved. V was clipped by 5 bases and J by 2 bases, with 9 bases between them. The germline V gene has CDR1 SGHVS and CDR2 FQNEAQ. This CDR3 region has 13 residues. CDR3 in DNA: TGTGCCAGCAGCCACGACACAAACTATGGCTACACCTTC. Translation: CASSHDTNYGYTF. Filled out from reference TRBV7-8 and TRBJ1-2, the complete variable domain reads GAGVSQSPRYKVAKRGQDVALRCDPISGHVSLFWYQQALGQGPEFLTYFQNEAQLDKSGLPSDRFFAERPEGSVSTLKIQRTQQEDSAVYLCASSHDTNYGYTFGSGTRLTVV.

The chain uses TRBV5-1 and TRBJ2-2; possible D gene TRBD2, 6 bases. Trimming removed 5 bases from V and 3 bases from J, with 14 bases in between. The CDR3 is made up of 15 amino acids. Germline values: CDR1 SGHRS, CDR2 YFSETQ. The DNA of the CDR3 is TGCGCCAGCAGGAAGGTAGCGGCCGACACCGGGGAGCTGTTTTTT. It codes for CASRKVAADTGELFF.

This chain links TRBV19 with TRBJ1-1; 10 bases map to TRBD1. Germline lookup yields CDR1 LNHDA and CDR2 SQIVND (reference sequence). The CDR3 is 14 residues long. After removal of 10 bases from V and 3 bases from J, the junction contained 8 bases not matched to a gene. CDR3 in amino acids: CATLPGQGYTEAFF. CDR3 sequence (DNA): TGTGCCACCCTCCCGGGACAGGGGTACACTGAAGCTTTCTTT.

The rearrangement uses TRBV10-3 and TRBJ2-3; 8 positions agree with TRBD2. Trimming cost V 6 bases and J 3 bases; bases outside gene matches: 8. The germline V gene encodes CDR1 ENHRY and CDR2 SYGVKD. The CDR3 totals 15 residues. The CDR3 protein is CAISTGTRATDTQYF. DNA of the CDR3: TGTGCCATCAGCACCGGGACTAGAGCAACAGATACGCAGTATTTT.

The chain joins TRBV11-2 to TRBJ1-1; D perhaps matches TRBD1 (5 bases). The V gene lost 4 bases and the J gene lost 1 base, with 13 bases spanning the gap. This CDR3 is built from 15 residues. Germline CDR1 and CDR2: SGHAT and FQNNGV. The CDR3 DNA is TGTGCCAGCAGCTCCCGCAGGGTGGGGAACACTGAAGCTTTCTTT. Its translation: CASSSRRVGNTEAFF.